The next 2 T cell receptor beta chains were all read from a single sample in a study of T-cell reconstitution after alpha-beta-depleted transplantation in children. TCRbeta library construction was performed incorporating unique molecular identifiers. TCRdb processed the PCR reads anew with MiXCR; each CDR3 protein has one entry. The data show 300,000 to 400,000 distinct CDR3 sequences, about an eighth seen once. The sample was PBMCs, taken from the stem cell graft. The source of these receptors is a human donor who donated a stem cell graft to a child with Fanconi anemia.

This clonotype occurred many times. The V gene is TRBV7-9, the J gene TRBJ1-1, with D unresolved. The CDR3 runs to 14 residues. From germline, CDR1 is SEHNR and CDR2 FQNEAQ (reference sequence). With 1 base removed from V and 5 bases from J, the gap between germline ends came to 11 bases. The CDR3 spells CASSLGPASTEAFF. CDR3 coding DNA: TGTGCCAGCAGCTTAGGTCCGGCCTCTACTGAAGCTTTCTTT.

This clonotype was counted a few times. The rearrangement uses TRBV20-1 and TRBJ2-3; D is perhaps TRBD2 (5 bases). Germline loops: CDR1 DFQATT, CDR2 SNEGSKA (reference sequence). Trimming shortened V by 6 bases and J by 4 bases, and 17 bases separated the two germline ends. This CDR3 contains 14 residues. CDR3 in DNA: TGCAGTGCCCAGATTCGGACGGGATCAGATACGCAGTATTTT. Translation: CSAQIRTGSDTQYF.